This T cell receptor beta chain derives from a study of CD8 T cells in ankylosing spondylitis. Study-level findings and limits: Those disease-linked clones were CD8+; they were also relatively rare in peripheral blood.

5'-RACE, quantitative and with molecular barcodes, yielded the TCR beta libraries. TCRdb processed the 5' RACE reads anew with MiXCR; each CDR3 protein has one entry. Among more than 250,000 distinct CDR3 sequences listed, roughly 12% were seen once. The V and J ends lost 3 bases and 6 bases respectively, with 12 bases between them. This CDR3 spans 14 amino acids. The germline gives CDR1 MNHEY, CDR2 SMNVEV (reference sequence). This clonotype was observed at least ten times. Its cognate antigen is unknown. Sequencing used blood, either unsorted or a sorted T cell fraction (not recorded which). This clonotype was sampled from a female donor with ankylosing spondylitis or in good health (not recorded which). The rearrangement uses TRBV27 and TRBJ2-1; possibly TRBD2 for D (5 bases). The CDR3, as DNA: TGTGCCAGCAGTTTCGTGGGAGCTAGCAATGAGCAGTTCTTC. It yields the protein CASSFVGASNEQFF.